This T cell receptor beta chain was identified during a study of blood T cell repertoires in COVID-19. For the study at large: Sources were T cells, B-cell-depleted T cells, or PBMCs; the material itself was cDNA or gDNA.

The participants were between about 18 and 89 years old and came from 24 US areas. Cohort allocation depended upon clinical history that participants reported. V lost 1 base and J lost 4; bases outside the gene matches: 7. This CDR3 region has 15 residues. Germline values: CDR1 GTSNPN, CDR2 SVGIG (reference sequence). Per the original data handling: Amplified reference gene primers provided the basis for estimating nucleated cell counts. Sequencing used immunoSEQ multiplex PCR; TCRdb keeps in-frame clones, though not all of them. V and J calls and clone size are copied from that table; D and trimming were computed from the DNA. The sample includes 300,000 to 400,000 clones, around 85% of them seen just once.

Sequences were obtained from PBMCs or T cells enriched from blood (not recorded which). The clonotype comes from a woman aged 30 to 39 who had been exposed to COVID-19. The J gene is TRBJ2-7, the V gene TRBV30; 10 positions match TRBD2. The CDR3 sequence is CAWSASSGRRYEQYF. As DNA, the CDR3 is TGTGCCTGGAGTGCGTCTAGCGGGAGACGGTACGAGCAGTACTTC. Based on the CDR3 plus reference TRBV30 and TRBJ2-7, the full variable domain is SQTIHQWPATLVQPVGSPLSLECTVEGTSNPNLYWYRQAAGRGLQLLFYSVGIGQISSEVPQNLSASRPQDRQFILSSKKLLLSDSGFYLCAWSASSGRRYEQYFGPGTRLTVT.